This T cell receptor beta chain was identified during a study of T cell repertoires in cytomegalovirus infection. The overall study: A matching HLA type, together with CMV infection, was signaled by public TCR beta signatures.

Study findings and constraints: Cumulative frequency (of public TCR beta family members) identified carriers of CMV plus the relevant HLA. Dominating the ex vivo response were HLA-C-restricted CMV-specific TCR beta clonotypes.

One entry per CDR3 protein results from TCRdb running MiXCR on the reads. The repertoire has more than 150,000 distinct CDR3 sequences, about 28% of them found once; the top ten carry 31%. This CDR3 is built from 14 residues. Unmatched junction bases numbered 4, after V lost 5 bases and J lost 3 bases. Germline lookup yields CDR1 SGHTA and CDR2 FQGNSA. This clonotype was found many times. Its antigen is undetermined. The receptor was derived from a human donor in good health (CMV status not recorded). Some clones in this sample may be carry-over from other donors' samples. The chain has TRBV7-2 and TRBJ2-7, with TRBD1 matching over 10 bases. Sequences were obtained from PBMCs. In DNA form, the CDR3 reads TGTGCCAGCAGCCCCGGGACAGGGGTCTACGAGCAGTACTTC. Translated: CASSPGTGVYEQYF.